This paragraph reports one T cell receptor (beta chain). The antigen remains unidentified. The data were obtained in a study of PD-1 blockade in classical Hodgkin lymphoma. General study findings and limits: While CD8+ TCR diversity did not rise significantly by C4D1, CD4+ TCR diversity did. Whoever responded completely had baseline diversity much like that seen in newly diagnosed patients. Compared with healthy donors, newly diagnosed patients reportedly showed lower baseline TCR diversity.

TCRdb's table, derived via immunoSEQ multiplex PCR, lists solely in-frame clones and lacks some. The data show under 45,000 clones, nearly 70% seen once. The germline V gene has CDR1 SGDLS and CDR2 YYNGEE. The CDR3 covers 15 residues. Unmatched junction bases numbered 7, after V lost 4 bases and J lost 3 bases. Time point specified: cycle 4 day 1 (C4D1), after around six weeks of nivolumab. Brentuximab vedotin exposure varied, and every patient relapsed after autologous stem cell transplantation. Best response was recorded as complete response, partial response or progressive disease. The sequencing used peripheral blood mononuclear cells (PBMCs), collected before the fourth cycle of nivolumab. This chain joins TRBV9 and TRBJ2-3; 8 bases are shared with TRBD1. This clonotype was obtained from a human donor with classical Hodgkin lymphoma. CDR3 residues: CASSNRGSPTDTQYF. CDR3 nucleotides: TGTGCCAGCAGCAACAGGGGGAGTCCGACAGATACGCAGTATTTT.